This T cell receptor beta chain derives from a study of a mutant IDH1 vaccine in newly diagnosed glioma. Background on the study: Patients were started on vaccination 4-6 weeks after radiotherapy alone, or with temozolomide cycles.

The CDR3 is 14 amino acids. The V and J ends lost 4 bases and 8 bases respectively, with 18 bases between them. Germline CDR1 reads SGHAT; CDR2 reads FQNNGV. As for time point: week 47, end of study. Each vaccine dose was 300 ug of mutant IDH1 20-mer peptide, with topical imiquimod. The donors' diagnosis was new WHO grade 3 or 4 astrocytoma that was IDH1-mutant and ATRX-lost. The data were produced by immunoSEQ multiplex PCR, yet TCRdb's version contains in-frame clones alone and is incomplete. The sample holds approximately 50,000 clones; 83% are singletons and the top ten take approximately 3.5%. A word on this clone: Its cognate antigen is unknown.

Sequences were derived from PBMCs, sampled from a glioma patient whose treatment included an IDH1 peptide vaccine. The TCR was taken from a woman between 45 and 60 years old with glioma. The chain combines TRBV11-2 with TRBJ2-7; D is ambiguous. The CDR3 nucleotides are TGTGCCAGCAGCTCGAGCTTGGGCACTCACCAGCAGTACTTC. It specifies CASSSSLGTHQQYF.